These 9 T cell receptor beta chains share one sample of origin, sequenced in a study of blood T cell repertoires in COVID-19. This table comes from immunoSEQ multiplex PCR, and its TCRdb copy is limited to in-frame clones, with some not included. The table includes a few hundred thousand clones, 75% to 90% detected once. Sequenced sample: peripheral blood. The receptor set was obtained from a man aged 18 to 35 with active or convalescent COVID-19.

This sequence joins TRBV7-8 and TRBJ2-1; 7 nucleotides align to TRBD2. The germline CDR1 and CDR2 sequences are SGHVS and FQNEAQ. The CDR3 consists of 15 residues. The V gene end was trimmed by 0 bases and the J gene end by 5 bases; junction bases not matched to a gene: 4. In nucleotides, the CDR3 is TGTGCCAGCAGCTTAGCGGGGACTATTAACAATGAGCAGTTCTTC. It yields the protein CASSLAGTINNEQFF.

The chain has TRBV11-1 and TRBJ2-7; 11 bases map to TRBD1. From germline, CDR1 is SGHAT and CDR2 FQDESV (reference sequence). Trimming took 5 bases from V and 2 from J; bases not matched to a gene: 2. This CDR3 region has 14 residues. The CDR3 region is CASSRGQGAYEQYF. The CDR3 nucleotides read TGTGCCAGCAGCCGGGGACAGGGGGCCTACGAGCAGTACTTC.

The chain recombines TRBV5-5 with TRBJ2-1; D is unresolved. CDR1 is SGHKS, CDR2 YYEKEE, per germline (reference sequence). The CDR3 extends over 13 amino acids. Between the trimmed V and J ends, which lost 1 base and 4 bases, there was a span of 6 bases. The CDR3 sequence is CASSLPTYNEQFF. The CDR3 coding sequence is TGTGCCAGCAGCTTGCCGACTTACAATGAGCAGTTCTTC. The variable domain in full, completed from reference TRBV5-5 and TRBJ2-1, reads DAGVTQSPTHLIKTRGQQVTLRCSPISGHKSVSWYQQVLGQGPQFIFQYYEKEERGRGNFPDRFSARQFPNYSSELNVNALLLGDSALYLCASSLPTYNEQFFGPGTRLTVL.

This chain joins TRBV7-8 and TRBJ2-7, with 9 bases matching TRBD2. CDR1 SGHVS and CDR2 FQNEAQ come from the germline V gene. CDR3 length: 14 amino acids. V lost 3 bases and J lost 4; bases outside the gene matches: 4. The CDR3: CASSFPGLAYEQYF. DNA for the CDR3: TGTGCCAGCAGCTTCCCGGGACTAGCTTACGAGCAGTACTTC.

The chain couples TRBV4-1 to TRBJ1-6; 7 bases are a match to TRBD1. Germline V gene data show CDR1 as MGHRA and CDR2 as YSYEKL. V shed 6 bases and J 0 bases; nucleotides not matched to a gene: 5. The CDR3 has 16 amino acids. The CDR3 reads CASRGDSYSYNSPLHF. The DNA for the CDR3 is TGCGCCAGCAGAGGGGACAGCTACTCCTATAATTCACCCCTCCACTTT.

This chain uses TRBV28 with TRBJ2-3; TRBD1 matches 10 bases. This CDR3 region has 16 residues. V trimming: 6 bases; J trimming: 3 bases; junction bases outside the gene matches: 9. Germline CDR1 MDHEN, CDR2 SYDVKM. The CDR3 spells CASSLGDRGVTDTQYF. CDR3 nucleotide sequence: TGTGCCAGCAGCTTGGGGGACAGGGGTGTGACAGATACGCAGTATTTT. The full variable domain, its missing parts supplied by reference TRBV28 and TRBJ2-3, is DVKVTQSSRYLVKRTGEKVFLECVQDMDHENMFWYRQDPGLGLRLIYFSYDVKMKEKGDIPEGYSVSREKKERFSLILESASTNQTSMYLCASSLGDRGVTDTQYFGPGTRLTVL.

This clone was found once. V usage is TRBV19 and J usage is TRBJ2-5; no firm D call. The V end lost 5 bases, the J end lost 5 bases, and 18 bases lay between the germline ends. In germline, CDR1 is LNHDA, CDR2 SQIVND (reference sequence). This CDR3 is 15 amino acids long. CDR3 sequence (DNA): TGTGCCAGTAGTCCCCGATTGTCTAGATACGAGACCCAGTACTTC. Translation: CASSPRLSRYETQYF.

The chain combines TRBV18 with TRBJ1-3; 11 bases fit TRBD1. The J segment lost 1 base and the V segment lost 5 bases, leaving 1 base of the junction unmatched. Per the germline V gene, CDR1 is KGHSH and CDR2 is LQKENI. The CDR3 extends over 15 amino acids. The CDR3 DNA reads TGTGCCAGCTCAGGACAGGGGGCGTCTGGAAACACCATATATTTT. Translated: CASSGQGASGNTIYF.

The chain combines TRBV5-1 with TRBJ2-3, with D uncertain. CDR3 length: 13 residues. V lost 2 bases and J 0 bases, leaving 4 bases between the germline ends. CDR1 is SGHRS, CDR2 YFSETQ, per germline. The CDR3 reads CASSLTSTDTQYF. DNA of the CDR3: TGCGCCAGCAGCTTAACTAGCACAGATACGCAGTATTTT.